This is a list of T cell receptor beta chains from one sample in a study of blood T cell repertoires in COVID-19. Sequenced by immunoSEQ multiplex PCR; TCRdb stores in-frame clones only, minus some. The sample records roughly 250,000 clones, more than 75% being singletons. What was sequenced was peripheral blood. These receptors were obtained from a woman in her sixties or seventies with active or convalescent COVID-19. The CDR3 runs from the conserved cysteine through the conserved F or W. Some rows have no size entry. The others give once, few or many, or a class for an expanded clone.

size	V	CDR3
few	TRBV19	CASSIYRGSNQPQHF
.	TRBV19	CASRGHMNTGELFF
.	TRBV12-3/TRBV12-4	CASSLAGVGYTF
.	TRBV15	CATSSTGLPNTGELFF
once	TRBV4-1	CASSRDRGSNEQFF
.	TRBV7-9	CASSPGEAYTDTQYF
.	TRBV7-8	CASSSTTGADTQYF
.	TRBV24-1	CATSAAVPDTQYF
.	TRBV30	CAWRGLSSGANVLTF
.	TRBV3-1/TRBV3-2	CASSQDPVIQPQHF
.	TRBV23-1	CASFRTGWRKNTGELFF
.	TRBV10-3	CATQEREDRPSEQFF
.	TRBV5-4	CASSFGQGQSYEQYF
.	TRBV28	CASRWGVEQYF
.	TRBV23-1	CASKGPGGGRFDSDEAFF
.	TRBV2	CASRWGDPAEAFF
.	TRBV25-1	CASNGELGGYTF
.	TRBV27	CASSPQGSPLHF
once	TRBV27	CASSLQGRNTEAFF
.	TRBV19	CASRRRPDRGRVYGYTF
few	TRBV5-1	CASSSPGGGLWSGELFF
.	TRBV4-3	CASSQDLSSGNTIYF
.	TRBV10-3	CAISSRGYEQFF
many	TRBV7-9	CASTTALAKNIQYF
.	TRBV4-1	CASSPDRGTYGYTF
.	TRBV4-1	CASSHPRGTSGGTSTDTQYF
.	TRBV11-2	CASSWKPGLNTDTQYF
.	TRBV2	CASSLGGQGAGEQYF
.	TRBV5-1	CASSWELAGGWGNEQFF